The sample holds a few counts of the clone carrying this T cell receptor beta chain. Its specificity is unknown. TCRdb reprocessed the 5' RACE reads with MiXCR, giving one entry per CDR3 protein. The sample consists of a few hundred thousand distinct CDR3 sequences, 20% to 30% of them appearing once. Germline V gives CDR1 SGDLS, CDR2 YYNGEE. CDR3 length: 13 residues. V gave up 2 bases and J gave up 5 bases, with 9 bases separating them. The data belong to a study of CD8 T cells in ankylosing spondylitis. Study-wide results and caveats: Relatively rare in peripheral blood, disease-linked clones were also CD8+.

The receptor's source is a male donor with ankylosing spondylitis or in good health (not recorded which). The chain joins TRBV9 to TRBJ2-3, with D perhaps TRBD2 (6 bases). The sample was blood, either unsorted or a sorted T cell fraction (not recorded which). The CDR3 sequence is CASSVRELDTQYF. DNA of the CDR3: TGTGCCAGCAGCGTCCGGGAGTTAGATACGCAGTATTTT.